These 5 T cell receptor beta chains share one sample of origin, sequenced in a study of T cells after yellow fever vaccination. MiXCR was run by TCRdb on the 5' RACE reads, yielding one entry per CDR3 protein. This table has roughly 140,000 distinct CDR3 sequences, 7% to 9% appearing once. The sample consisted of CD4+ T cells sorted from PBMCs, taken 5 days after the yellow fever booster vaccination. The receptors were gathered from a man aged 30 to 39 who received the YFV17D yellow fever vaccine.

The table lists this clonotype with many counts. The rearrangement links TRBV9 to TRBJ2-2; 9 bases align to TRBD1. J was trimmed by 7 bases and V by 0 bases; bases with no gene match: 4. Germline V gene sequence: CDR1 SGDLS, CDR2 YYNGEE. The CDR3 is 15 amino acids. The DNA for the CDR3 is TGTGCCAGCAGCGTAGTTGGACAGGGGAACGGGGAGCTGTTTTTT. This encodes CASSVVGQGNGELFF.

This clonotype came up many times. The rearrangement uses TRBV12-3 or TRBV12-4 and TRBJ2-1; TRBD1 or TRBD2 may be the D gene (5 bases each). V was shortened by 3 bases and J by 9 bases, with 18 bases between the two germline ends. The CDR3 length is 15 residues. The CDR3 coding sequence is TGTGCCAGCAGTTTTCAGGGAACTTTAGAGGGTGAGCAGTTCTTC. Its translation: CASSFQGTLEGEQFF.

This clonotype was recorded at least ten times. This chain uses TRBV20-1 with TRBJ2-2; 10 bases are a match to TRBD2. Germline V gene lookup returns CDR1 DFQATT and CDR2 SNEGSKA (reference sequence). Losses at the gene ends were 0 bases for V and 3 bases for J; bases not matched to a gene: 4. The CDR3 has 16 amino acids. The CDR3 region has the DNA TGCAGTGCTAGAGATGGGACTAGCGCGTACACCGGGGAGCTGTTTTTT. Its protein is CSARDGTSAYTGELFF.

With regard to this clonotype: It may be a read error: a sequence one base away is much more abundant. The chain recombines TRBV14 with TRBJ2-3; the D gene could be TRBD1 or TRBD2 (5 bases each). In germline, CDR1 is SGHDN, CDR2 FVKESK. The CDR3 sequence is 14 residues long. The V end lost 5 bases, the J end lost 8 bases, and 17 bases lay between the germline ends. For the CDR3, the DNA is TGTGCCAGCAGCGGGACGAGGTTTGCAGGTACGCAGTATTTT. Its translation is CASSGTRFAGTQYF.

This clonotype has at least ten counts. The chain is built from TRBV6-6 and TRBJ2-1; 7 bases match TRBD2. J lost 10 bases, V lost 5 bases, and 8 bases had no gene match. CDR1 and CDR2 (germline): MNHNY, SVGAGI (reference sequence). The CDR3 length is 13 residues. The CDR3 bases are TGTGCCAGCAGTATAACGCGGGAGACAGAGCAGTTCTTC. As protein: CASSITRETEQFF.